This TCR beta chain derives from a study of T cells after yellow fever vaccination. This clonotype occurred a few times. TCRdb re-called the 5' RACE reads with MiXCR, one entry per CDR3 protein. This sample yields a few hundred thousand distinct CDR3 sequences, of which around 4.9% are seen a single time; roughly 3% belongs to the top ten. V lost 6 bases to trimming and J lost 7 bases, with 13 bases between them. Germline loops: CDR1 LGHNA, CDR2 YSLEER. The CDR3 runs to 14 residues. The V call is TRBV4-3, the J call TRBJ1-6; D possibly corresponds to TRBD1 (6 bases). Here the sequenced sample was CD4+ T cells sorted from PBMCs, taken on the day of the yellow fever booster vaccination. The sequence was obtained from a man between 18 and 29 years old who received the YFV17D yellow fever vaccine. This chain's CDR3 is CASRIGTSNSPLHF. The CDR3 DNA sequence: TGCGCCAGCAGAATCGGGACATCGAATTCACCCCTCCACTTT.